This is a list of T cell receptor beta chains from one sample in a study of blood T cell repertoires in COVID-19. Profiling relied on immunoSEQ multiplex PCR, and the TCRdb table lists in-frame clones only, not all of them. The sample lists approximately 340,000 clones, about 87% occurring once. The sample consisted of peripheral blood. These receptors came from a young man with COVID-19, enrolled during active disease. Each CDR3 is given with its conserved first and last residue. The D gene is left open where the match is weak. Rows give clone size only sometimes, using once, few, many, or a class for an expanded clone.

>TRBJ1-6|.|TRBV6-1|.
TGTGCCAGCAGTGAACAAGGGGTGTGGTCACCCCTCCACTTT
CASSEQGVWSPLHF
>TRBJ2-2|.|TRBV27|.
TGTGCCAGCAGTTTGGGGCCCACCGGGGAGCTGTTTTTT
CASSLGPTGELFF
>TRBJ2-3|.|TRBV27|TRBD2
TGTGCCAGCAGTACCTTCGGGGGGTCTTACACAGATACGCAGTATTTT
CASSTFGGSYTDTQYF
>TRBJ1-3|few|TRBV11-2|.
TGTGCCAGCGCAAGGGGGGGGAATGGAAACACCATATATTTT
CASARGGNGNTIYF
>TRBJ2-5|.|TRBV6-2/TRBV6-3|TRBD2
TGTGCCAGCAGTAAACTAGCGGGGGGTCAAGAGACCCAGTACTTC
CASSKLAGGQETQYF
>TRBJ2-5|.|TRBV9|TRBD1
TGTGCCAGCAGCGTGGGACAGGGGGGGGCGGAGACCCAGTACTTC
CASSVGQGGAETQYF
>TRBJ1-6|.|TRBV5-4|.
TGTGCCAGCAGCTTGGGTCCTAGGAGTAGCTCTTCACCCCTCCACTTT
CASSLGPRSSSSPLHF
>TRBJ2-7|once|TRBV5-5|TRBD2
TGTGCCAGCAGCCAAGGGACTAGCGGCTCCTACGAGCAGTACTTC
CASSQGTSGSYEQYF
>TRBJ2-3|once|TRBV5-1|TRBD1
TGCGCCAGCAGTCCTCCGGGACAGGGGATCACAGATACGCAGTATTTT
CASSPPGQGITDTQYF
>TRBJ1-6|.|TRBV7-2|.
TGTGCCAGCAGCTTACTCAGGTCCTATAATTCACCCCTCCACTTT
CASSLLRSYNSPLHF
>TRBJ1-1|.|TRBV7-2|TRBD1
TGTGCCAGCAGCTTAGACCGGGACAGGTCCCTTGAAGCTTTCTTT
CASSLDRDRSLEAFF
>TRBJ2-7|.|TRBV28|.
TGTGCCAGCAGTTTAGGCGGTGCAGGGGATGTCGAGCAGTACTTC
CASSLGGAGDVEQYF
>TRBJ2-7|.|TRBV19|.
TGTGCCAGTAGTAGATGGGATCCGGAGGCCGAGCAGTACTTC
CASSRWDPEAEQYF
>TRBJ2-7|.|TRBV27|TRBD1
TGTGCCAGCAGTCCCTCTAGGGACAGACCCTACGAGCAGTACTTC
CASSPSRDRPYEQYF
>TRBJ2-1|few|TRBV7-3|TRBD2
TGTGCCAGCAGCGCGCCGGGCGGGGGCTCCTACAATGAGCAGTTCTTC
CASSAPGGGSYNEQFF
>TRBJ2-7|few|TRBV5-4|.
TGTGCCAGCAGCCCGGGGAGCTCCTACGAGCAGTACTTC
CASSPGSSYEQYF
>TRBJ1-1|.|TRBV5-6|TRBD1
TGTGCCAGCAGCTTGGAGCCGACAGGGGAAGGTCGAGCTTTCTTT
CASSLEPTGEGRAFF
>TRBJ2-5|.|TRBV19|.
TGTGCCAGTAGTTCTAGCGGAGGGGGAGAGACCCAGTACTTC
CASSSSGGGETQYF
>TRBJ2-1|once|TRBV27|TRBD2
TGTGCCAGCAGAGAACTAGCGGACCGCTCCTACAATGAGCAGTTCTTC
CASRELADRSYNEQFF
>TRBJ2-1|.|TRBV9|TRBD2
TGTGCCAGCAGCGAGGGACTAGCGGGAGGCGCCCTTAATCTGGAGCAGTTCTTC
CASSEGLAGGALNLEQFF
>TRBJ1-5|.|TRBV7-2|.
TGTGCCAGCAGCTTAGCGCGGACACTTCTTGAGCCCCAGCATTTT
CASSLARTLLEPQHF
>TRBJ1-1|.|TRBV6-2/TRBV6-3|.
TGTGCCAGCGGCCTTGAGAGGGCTTTCTTT
CASGLERAFF
>TRBJ2-5|.|TRBV7-3|.
TGTGCCAGCAGTCCCAGTCAGGGCCTACAAGAGACCCAGTACTTC
CASSPSQGLQETQYF
>TRBJ1-6|.|TRBV7-2|.
TGTGCCAGCAGCTTAGTGGGCAGGGGCGACGGTTCACCCCTCCACTTT
CASSLVGRGDGSPLHF
>TRBJ2-7|.|TRBV19|TRBD1
TGTGCCAGTACTCCTGAGGGGGGACAGGGGTACGAGCAGTACTTC
CASTPEGGQGYEQYF
>TRBJ2-5|.|TRBV5-1|.
TGCGCCAGCAGCCCAGGTCTAGCAGGCGAGACCCAGTACTTC
CASSPGLAGETQYF
>TRBJ1-2|once|TRBV30|.
TGTGCCTGGAGTTCGGGGATAGGTGACTATGGCTACACCTTC
CAWSSGIGDYGYTF
>TRBJ1-2|once|TRBV19|.
TGTGCCAGTAGTCGTCAGGGGAAAGGCTACACCTTC
CASSRQGKGYTF
>TRBJ1-4|.|TRBV5-1|.
TGCGCCAGCAGCCCCAACAGCTACCTGGGAACTAATGAAAAACTGTTTTTT
CASSPNSYLGTNEKLFF
>TRBJ1-2|.|TRBV5-1|TRBD1
TGCGCCAGCAGCTTGGGGCAGGGGGACTATGGCTACACCTTC
CASSLGQGDYGYTF
>TRBJ2-1|.|TRBV3-1/TRBV3-2|.
TGTGCCAGCAGCCAACTTTATTACTACAATGAGCAGTTCTTC
CASSQLYYYNEQFF
>TRBJ2-2|.|TRBV4-2|TRBD2
TGTGCCAGCAGCACTCTTGGACTAGCCTTGCCCGGGGAGCTGTTTTTT
CASSTLGLALPGELFF
>TRBJ2-7|.|TRBV6-2/TRBV6-3|TRBD1
TGTGCCAGCAGTTACTGGGTGGACAGGTTCTCCTACGAGCAGTACTTC
CASSYWVDRFSYEQYF
>TRBJ2-7|.|TRBV7-3|TRBD2
TGTGCCAGCAGCCCACATGGCGGGAGGGTCCTCTACGAGCAGTACTTC
CASSPHGGRVLYEQYF
>TRBJ1-5|.|TRBV6-5|.
TGTGCCAGCAGTTACTCGGAGGGAAATCAGCCCCAGCATTTT
CASSYSEGNQPQHF
>TRBJ1-1|.|TRBV7-2|TRBD1
TGTGCCAGCAGTTCCCCCCCGGGACAGGGGGACACTGAAGCTTTCTTT
CASSSPPGQGDTEAFF
>TRBJ2-1|.|TRBV10-2|TRBD1
TGCGCCAGCTTTCGGACAGGGAGCTCCTACAATGAGCAGTTCTTC
CASFRTGSSYNEQFF
>TRBJ1-5|.|TRBV15|.
TGTGCCACCAGCAGAGATCACAGGCTCGACAATCAGCCCCAGCATTTT
CATSRDHRLDNQPQHF
>TRBJ2-7|.|TRBV28|.
TGTGCCAGCAGGCAGCCGGGCTACGAGCAGTACTTC
CASRQPGYEQYF